The source of this T cell receptor (beta chain) is a study of cytomegalovirus exposure and HLA in healthy donors. V lost 0 bases and J 2 bases, leaving 11 bases between the germline ends. CDR3 length equals 15 residues. The V gene's germline CDR1 is SGHAT and CDR2 FQNNGV. Primers for the PCR totalled 60 Vbeta and 13 Jbeta. Libraries were prepared by immunoSEQ multiplex PCR; TCRdb keeps only in-frame clonotypes and omits some of them. In the table there are roughly 170,000 clones, about 83% of which are singletons. The J gene is TRBJ2-7, the V gene TRBV11-2; D call uncertain. This receptor was obtained from a girl aged 10-17 years in good health and CMV-seropositive. The specimen sequenced was PBMCs. The CDR3 sequence is CASSLDSRFPYEQYF. The CDR3 DNA follows: TGTGCCAGCAGCTTAGATAGCCGGTTCCCCTACGAGCAGTACTTC.